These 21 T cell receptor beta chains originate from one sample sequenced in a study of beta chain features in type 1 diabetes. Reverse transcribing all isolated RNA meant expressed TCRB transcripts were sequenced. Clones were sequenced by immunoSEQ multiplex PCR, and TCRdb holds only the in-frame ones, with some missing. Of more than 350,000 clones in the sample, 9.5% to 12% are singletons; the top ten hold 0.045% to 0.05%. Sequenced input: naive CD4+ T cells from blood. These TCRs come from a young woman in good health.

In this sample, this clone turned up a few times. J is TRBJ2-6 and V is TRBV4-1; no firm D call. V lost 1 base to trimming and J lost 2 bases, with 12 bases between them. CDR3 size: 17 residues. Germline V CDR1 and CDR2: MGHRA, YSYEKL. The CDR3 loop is CASSQVGSSPGANVLTF. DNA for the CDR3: TGCGCCAGCAGCCAAGTGGGCTCCAGCCCTGGGGCCAACGTCCTGACTTTC.

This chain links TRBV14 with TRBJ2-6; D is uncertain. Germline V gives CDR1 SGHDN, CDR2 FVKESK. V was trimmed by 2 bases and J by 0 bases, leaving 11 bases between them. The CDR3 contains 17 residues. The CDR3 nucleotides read TGTGCCAGCAGCCAATTGCAGGCGAGCTCTGGGGCCAACGTCCTGACTTTC. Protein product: CASSQLQASSGANVLTF.

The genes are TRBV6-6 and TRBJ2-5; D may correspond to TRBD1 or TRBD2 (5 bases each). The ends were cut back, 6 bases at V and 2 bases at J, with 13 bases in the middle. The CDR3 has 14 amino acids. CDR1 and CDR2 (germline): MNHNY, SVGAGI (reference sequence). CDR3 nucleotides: TGTGCCAGCAGGCCTGGGACGGCGCAAGAGACCCAGTACTTC. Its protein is CASRPGTAQETQYF.

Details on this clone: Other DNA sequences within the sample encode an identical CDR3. As DNA, the CDR3 is TGTGCCAGCAGTTTATCCTACACTGAAGCTTTCTTT. It encodes CASSLSYTEAFF. The chain recombines TRBV28 with TRBJ1-1; unclear D gene. Germline V gene sequence: CDR1 MDHEN, CDR2 SYDVKM. This CDR3 is 12 amino acids long. Trimming removed 1 base at V and 3 bases at J, with 3 bases between.

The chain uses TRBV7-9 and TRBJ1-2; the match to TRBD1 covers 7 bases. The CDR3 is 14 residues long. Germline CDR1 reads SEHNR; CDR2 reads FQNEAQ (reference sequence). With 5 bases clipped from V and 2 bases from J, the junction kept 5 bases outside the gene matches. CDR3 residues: CASSPGGGNYGYTF. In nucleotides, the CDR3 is TGTGCCAGCAGCCCAGGAGGGGGCAACTATGGCTACACCTTC.

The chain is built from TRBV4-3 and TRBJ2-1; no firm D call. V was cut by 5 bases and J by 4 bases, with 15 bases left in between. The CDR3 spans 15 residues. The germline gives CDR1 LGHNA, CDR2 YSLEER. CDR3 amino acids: CASSFLLVTYNEQFF. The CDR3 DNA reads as TGCGCCAGCAGCTTCTTGTTGGTGACTTACAATGAGCAGTTCTTC.

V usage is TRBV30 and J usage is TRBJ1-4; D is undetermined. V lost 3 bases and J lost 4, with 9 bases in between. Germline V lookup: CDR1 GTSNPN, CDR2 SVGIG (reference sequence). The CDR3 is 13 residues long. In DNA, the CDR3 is TGTGCCTGGAGGCGAGGTCTTAATGAAAAACTGTTTTTT. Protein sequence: CAWRRGLNEKLFF.

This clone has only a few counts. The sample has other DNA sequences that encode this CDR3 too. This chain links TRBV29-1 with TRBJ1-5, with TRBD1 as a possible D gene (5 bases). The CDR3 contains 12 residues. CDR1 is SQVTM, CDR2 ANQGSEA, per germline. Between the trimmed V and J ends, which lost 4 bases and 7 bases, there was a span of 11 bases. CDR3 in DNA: TGCAGCGTTGGGGCGAGGGGACAGCCCCAGCATTTT. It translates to CSVGARGQPQHF.

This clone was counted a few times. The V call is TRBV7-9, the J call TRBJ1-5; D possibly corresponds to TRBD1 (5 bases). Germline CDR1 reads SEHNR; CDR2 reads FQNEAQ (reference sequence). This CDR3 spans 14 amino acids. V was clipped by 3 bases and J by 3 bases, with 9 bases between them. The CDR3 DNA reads TGTGCCAGCAGCTTTCAGGGCTTCAATCAGCCCCAGCATTTT. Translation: CASSFQGFNQPQHF.

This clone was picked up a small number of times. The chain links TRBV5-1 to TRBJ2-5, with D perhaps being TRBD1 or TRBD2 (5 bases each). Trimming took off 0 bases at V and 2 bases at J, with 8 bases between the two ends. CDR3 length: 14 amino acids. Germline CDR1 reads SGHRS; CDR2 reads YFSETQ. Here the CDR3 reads CASSLGQRQETQYF. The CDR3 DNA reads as TGCGCCAGCAGCTTGGGACAGCGGCAAGAGACCCAGTACTTC.

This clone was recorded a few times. As DNA, the CDR3 is TGTGCCAGCACCAGTCAGGGGGTTCGGTACGAGCAGTACGTC. It specifies CASTSQGVRYEQYV. This sequence joins TRBV2 and TRBJ2-7, with 7 bases matching TRBD1. The CDR3 is made up of 14 amino acids. V lost 7 bases, J lost 4 bases, and 10 bases stayed unmatched. Germline V gene lookup returns CDR1 SNHLY and CDR2 FYNNEI.

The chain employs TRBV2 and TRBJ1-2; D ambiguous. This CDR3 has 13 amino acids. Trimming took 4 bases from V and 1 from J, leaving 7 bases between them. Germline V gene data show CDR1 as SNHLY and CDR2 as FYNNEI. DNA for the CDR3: TGTGCCAGCAGTGGGGGTCGTAACTATGGCTACACCTTC. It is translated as CASSGGRNYGYTF.

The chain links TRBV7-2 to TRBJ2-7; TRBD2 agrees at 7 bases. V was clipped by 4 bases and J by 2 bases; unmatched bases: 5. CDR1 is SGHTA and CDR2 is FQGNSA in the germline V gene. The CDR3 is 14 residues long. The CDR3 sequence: CASSSQGGPYEQYF. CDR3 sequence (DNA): TGTGCCAGCAGCTCGCAGGGAGGGCCCTACGAGCAGTACTTC.

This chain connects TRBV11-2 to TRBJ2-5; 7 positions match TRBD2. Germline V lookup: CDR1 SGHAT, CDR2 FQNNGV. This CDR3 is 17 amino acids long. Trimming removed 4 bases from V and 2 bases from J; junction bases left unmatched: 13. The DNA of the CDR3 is TGTGCCAGCAGCTCAATCCGGAAGACTAGCTCGCAAGAGACCCAGTACTTC. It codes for CASSSIRKTSSQETQYF. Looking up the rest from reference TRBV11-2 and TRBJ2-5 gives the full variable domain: EAGVAQSPRYKIIEKRQSVAFWCNPISGHATLYWYQQILGQGPKLLIQFQNNGVVDDSQLPKDRFSAERLKGVDSTLKIQPAKLEDSAVYLCASSSIRKTSSQETQYFGPGTRLLVL.

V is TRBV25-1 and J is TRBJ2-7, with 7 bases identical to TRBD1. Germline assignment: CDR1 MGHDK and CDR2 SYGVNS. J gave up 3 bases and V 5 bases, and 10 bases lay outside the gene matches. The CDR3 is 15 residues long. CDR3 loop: CASSIPGTAIYEQYF. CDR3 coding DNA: TGTGCCAGCAGTATCCCCGGGACAGCGATCTACGAGCAGTACTTC.

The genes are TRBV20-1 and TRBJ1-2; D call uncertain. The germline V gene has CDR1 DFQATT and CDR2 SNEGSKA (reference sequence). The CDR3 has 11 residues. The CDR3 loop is CARPGASGYTF. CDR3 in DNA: TGCGCCCGACCAGGTGCCAGTGGCTACACCTTC.

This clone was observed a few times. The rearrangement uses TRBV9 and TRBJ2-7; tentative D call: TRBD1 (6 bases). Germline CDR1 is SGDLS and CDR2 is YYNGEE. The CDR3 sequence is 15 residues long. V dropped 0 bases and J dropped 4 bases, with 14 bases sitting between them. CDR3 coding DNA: TGTGCCAGCAGCGTAGTCGGCGCAGGGGTATACGAGCAGTACGTC. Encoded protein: CASSVVGAGVYEQYV.

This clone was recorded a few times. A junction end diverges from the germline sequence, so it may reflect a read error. In DNA, the CDR3 is TGTGCTAGCAGCCCGGGACTAGCGGGAGCAGATACGCAGTATTTT. It is translated as CASSPGLAGADTQYF. V and J are TRBV7-7 and TRBJ2-3; 14 nucleotides match TRBD2. Germline values: CDR1 SSHAT, CDR2 FNYEAQ (reference sequence). The CDR3 sequence is 15 residues long. Full variable domain (remainder filled in from reference TRBV7-7 and TRBJ2-3): GAGVSQSPRYKVTKRGQDVTLRCDPISSHATLYWYQQALGQGPEFLTYFNYEAQPDKSGLPSDRFSAERPEGSISTLTIQRTEQRDSAMYRCASSPGLAGADTQYFGPGTRLTVL.

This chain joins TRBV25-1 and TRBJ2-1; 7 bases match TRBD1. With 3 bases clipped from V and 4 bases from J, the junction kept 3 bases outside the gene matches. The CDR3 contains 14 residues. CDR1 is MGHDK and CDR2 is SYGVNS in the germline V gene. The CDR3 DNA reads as TGTGCCAGCAGTGAGGGACAGATTTACAATGAGCAGTTCTTC. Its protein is CASSEGQIYNEQFF.

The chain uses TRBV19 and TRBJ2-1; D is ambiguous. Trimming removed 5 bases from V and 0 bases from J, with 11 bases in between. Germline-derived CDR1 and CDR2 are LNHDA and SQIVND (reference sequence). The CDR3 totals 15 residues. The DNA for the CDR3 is TGTGCCAGTAGTCCACACGGTGGCTCCTACAATGAGCAGTTCTTC. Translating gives CASSPHGGSYNEQFF.

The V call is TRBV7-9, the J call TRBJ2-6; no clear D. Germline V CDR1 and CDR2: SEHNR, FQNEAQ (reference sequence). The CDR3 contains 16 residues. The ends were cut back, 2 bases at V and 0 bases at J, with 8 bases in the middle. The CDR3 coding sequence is TGTGCCAGCAGCTTATTCCTGATCTCTGGGGCCAACGTCCTGACTTTC. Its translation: CASSLFLISGANVLTF.